A selection of T cell receptor beta chains follows, all from one sample in a study of blood T cell repertoires in COVID-19. Sequenced by immunoSEQ multiplex PCR; TCRdb stores in-frame clones only, minus some. The sample has approximately 300,000 clones; about nine tenths are singletons. The sequenced sample consisted of peripheral blood. The receptors here all came from a woman between 50 and 59 years old who had recovered from COVID-19. The CDR3 runs from the conserved cysteine through the conserved F or W. D genes are given only for firm matches. The listing skips clone size in some rows; elsewhere it reads once, few, many or a size class.

j_call clone_size cdr3_length d_call v_call cdr3_nt cdr3_aa
TRBJ2-5 . 17 TRBD2 TRBV9 TGTGCCAGCAGCCCTACCCATACTAGCGGGAGGTGGGAGACCCAGTACTTC CASSPTHTSGRWETQYF
TRBJ2-7 . 15 . TRBV9 TGTGCCAGCAGCGCGAGCTCAGCGGTGTTTTACGAGCAGTACTTC CASSASSAVFYEQYF
TRBJ2-2 . 13 TRBD2 TRBV27 TGTGCCAGCAAGGGGAGGGCCTCAGGGGAGCTGTTTTTT CASKGRASGELFF
TRBJ2-1 . 23 TRBD2 TRBV23-1 TGCGCCAGCAGTCGCTCCCACGTACCCCCGGGACTAGCGGGTACTGATTCCTACAATGAGCAGTTCTTC CASSRSHVPPGLAGTDSYNEQFF
TRBJ1-2 . 13 . TRBV29-1 TGCAGCGTCCTAGGAGAGGGGGTCGTTGGCTACACCTTC CSVLGEGVVGYTF
TRBJ1-1 . 12 TRBD1 TRBV19 TGTGCCAGCAGGGGGGCGAGGACTGAAGCTTTCTTT CASRGARTEAFF
TRBJ1-5 few 13 . TRBV7-9 TGTGCCAGCAGCTTTAGTGAGAATCAGCCCCAGCATTTT CASSFSENQPQHF
TRBJ2-1 . 15 TRBD2 TRBV6-2/TRBV6-3 TGTGCCAGCAGTTACTCGATTCGGGGGGTCGCTGAGCAGTTCTTC CASSYSIRGVAEQFF
TRBJ2-7 once 14 TRBD2 TRBV9 TGTGCCAGCAGCGTAGGGACTAGCGTGTACGAGCAGTACTTC CASSVGTSVYEQYF
TRBJ2-3 . 16 . TRBV5-4 TGTGCCAGCAGCCCAATATCTATCATCGGCACAGATACGCAGTATTTT CASSPISIIGTDTQYF
TRBJ1-1 . 13 . TRBV5-1 TGCGCCAGCAGCTCCCAGGGTAACACTGAAGCTTTCTTT CASSSQGNTEAFF
TRBJ1-4 . 15 . TRBV11-1 TGTGCCAGCAGCCTACGGTCGGCAACTAATGAAAAACTGTTTTTT CASSLRSATNEKLFF
TRBJ2-2 . 15 TRBD1 TRBV7-2 TGTGCCAGCAGCTTCCACGACAGGGGGCTTGGGGAGCTGTTTTTT CASSFHDRGLGELFF
TRBJ1-6 . 14 . TRBV30 TGTGCCTGGAGTGGGACTAGCGAAAACTCACCCCTCCACTTT CAWSGTSENSPLHF
TRBJ1-6 . 16 . TRBV2 TGTGCCAGCAGTGAAGAACAGATCTTCTATAATTCACCCCTCCACTTT CASSEEQIFYNSPLHF
TRBJ1-1 . 15 TRBD1 TRBV19 TGTGCCAGTAGTATGACAGGGAGGTGGTACACTGAAGCTTTCTTT CASSMTGRWYTEAFF
TRBJ1-1 . 16 TRBD1 TRBV7-9 TGTGCCAGCAGCCGACAGGGGGGCTGGGGAACGGCTGAAGCTTTCTTT CASSRQGGWGTAEAFF
TRBJ1-1 . 15 . TRBV9 TGTGCCAGCAGCCCTCGAACGGTCAGCGTCGCTGAAGCTTTCTTT CASSPRTVSVAEAFF
TRBJ2-5 . 13 TRBD1 TRBV9 TGTGCCAGCAGCGCGACAGGGAGAGAGACCCAGTACTTC CASSATGRETQYF
TRBJ1-2 . 11 . TRBV19 TGTGCCAGTATTGGGGCATCGGGCTACACCTTC CASIGASGYTF
TRBJ2-7 . 11 TRBD2 TRBV19 TGTGCCAGTAGTACGGGAGGCGAGCAGTACTTC CASSTGGEQYF
TRBJ1-1 . 12 . TRBV5-6 TGTGCCAGCAGTACGAGCTACACTGAAGCTTTCTTT CASSTSYTEAFF
TRBJ1-2 once 16 . TRBV18 TGTGCCAGCTCCCCGGTTGAGTACAGTCCTAACTATGGCTACACCTTC CASSPVEYSPNYGYTF
TRBJ1-2 . 15 TRBD1 TRBV27 TGTGCCAGCAGTCTGACCGGGACAGGGGGCTATGGCTACACCTTC CASSLTGTGGYGYTF
TRBJ2-3 . 16 TRBD1 TRBV12-5 TGTGCTAGTGGACTAGGACAGGGGAGGTTGATGGATACGCAGTATTTT CASGLGQGRLMDTQYF
TRBJ2-7 . 14 . TRBV9 TGTGCCAGCAGCGTCGACATGGACAGATACGAGCAGTACTTC CASSVDMDRYEQYF
TRBJ2-5 . 13 . TRBV7-9 TGTGCCAGCAGCTTAACAGAACAAGAGACCCAGTACTTC CASSLTEQETQYF
TRBJ2-1 . 13 TRBD1 TRBV12-3/TRBV12-4 TGTGCCAGCAGTTTCGACAGGGGTGATGAGCAGTTCTTC CASSFDRGDEQFF
TRBJ1-5 . 15 . TRBV11-3 TGTGCCAGCAGCTTAGGGGCAGGCAACAATCAGCCCCAGCATTTT CASSLGAGNNQPQHF
TRBJ1-3 . 16 . TRBV9 TGTGCCAGCAGCGTCCTAACAGCTACTAGTGGAAACACCATATATTTT CASSVLTATSGNTIYF
TRBJ2-7 once 16 . TRBV6-6 TGTGCCAGCAGTTACCCTTCGGCCAGGGGAACGGGAGAGCAGTACTTC CASSYPSARGTGEQYF
TRBJ2-5 . 13 TRBD1 TRBV28 TGTGCCAGCAGAGGGACAGGGAGGGAGACCCAGTACTTC CASRGTGRETQYF
TRBJ2-6 . 16 . TRBV5-1 TGCGCCAGCAGCTTGAACTTTGGCTCTGGGGCCAACGTCCTGACTTTC CASSLNFGSGANVLTF
TRBJ2-1 . 15 TRBD2 TRBV6-6 TGTGCCAGCAGTTACACCGGGACTAGCGGGACGGTGGCGTTCTTC CASSYTGTSGTVAFF
TRBJ1-2 . 15 TRBD1 TRBV14 TGTGCCAGCAGCCAAGAACTCGGGACAGGTCAACGCTACACCTTC CASSQELGTGQRYTF
TRBJ2-1 once 16 . TRBV3-1/TRBV3-2 TGTGCCAGCAGCCTACCTCGAGTGATGGAGAGGGATGAGCAGTTCTTC CASSLPRVMERDEQFF
TRBJ1-1 . 13 . TRBV11-1 TGTGCCAGCAGCGGACAGCGACCCACTGAAGCTTTCTTT CASSGQRPTEAFF
TRBJ2-3 once 15 . TRBV19 TGTGCCACTCAACCAGTGGGGGCTAGCACAGATACGCAGTATTTT CATQPVGASTDTQYF
TRBJ2-5 . 15 TRBD1 TRBV5-8 TGTGCCAGCAGCTTGAGAGGACAGGGGTCGGAGACCCAGTACTTC CASSLRGQGSETQYF
TRBJ2-1 . 14 TRBD1 TRBV29-1 TGCAGCGTCCTCGGACAGGGGGCCTACAATGAGCAGTTCTTC CSVLGQGAYNEQFF
TRBJ1-5 . 16 . TRBV19 TGTGCCAGTAGTATAGTCATATCAGGGGGCAATCAGCCCCAGCATTTT CASSIVISGGNQPQHF
TRBJ2-2 . 15 . TRBV7-9 TGTGCCAGCAGCTCTAGGGGGATTCACACCGGGGAGCTGTTTTTT CASSSRGIHTGELFF
TRBJ1-2 . 14 TRBD1 TRBV30 TGTGCCTGGAGCCCCGACAGGGGAAACTATGGCTACACCTTC CAWSPDRGNYGYTF
TRBJ1-2 . 17 TRBD1 TRBV5-8 TGTGCCAGCAGCTTGTCCGGCAGGGGGAGAGCTAACTATGGCTACACCTTC CASSLSGRGRANYGYTF
TRBJ2-4 . 17 TRBD2 TRBV3-1/TRBV3-2 TGTGCCAGCAGCCAAGAGGTACTAGCGGGAGGTGGGAACATTCAGTACTTC CASSQEVLAGGGNIQYF
TRBJ1-1 . 12 TRBD1 TRBV30 TGTGCCTTGGACAGGGGAACATCTGAAGCTTTCTTT CALDRGTSEAFF
TRBJ2-1 . 15 . TRBV11-3 TGTGCCAGCAGCTTGGGCCGGGGGACCTACAATGAGCAGTTCTTC CASSLGRGTYNEQFF
TRBJ2-7 once 14 TRBD1 TRBV5-1 TGCGCCAGCAGCCCTGGACAGGGCATGGGGGAGCAGTACTTC CASSPGQGMGEQYF
TRBJ2-5 . 14 . TRBV6-5 TGTGCCAGCAGTTACAGGTCCTCCCGGAGTCCCCAGTACTTC CASSYRSSRSPQYF
TRBJ1-2 . 12 . TRBV28 TGTGCCAGCAGTCGGTTTAACTATGGCTACACCTTC CASSRFNYGYTF
TRBJ2-2 . 16 TRBD1 TRBV15 TGTGCCACCAGCCCCCGGGACAGGGGACAGGTCGGGGAGCTGTTTTTT CATSPRDRGQVGELFF